This T cell receptor (beta chain) is drawn from a study of T-cell memory formation after mild COVID-19. Across the whole study: Largely donor-specific TCR clusters were found.

Barcoded TCR alpha and TCR beta cDNA libraries with UMIs came from 5'RACE using constant-segment primers. Each CDR3 protein gets one entry after TCRdb re-called the 5' RACE reads with MiXCR. Found here are some 440,000 distinct CDR3 sequences, roughly 23% of them singletons; the top ten hold around 12%. V dropped 1 base and J dropped 6; count of bases not matched to a gene: 6. The CDR3 contains 16 residues. CDR1 and CDR2 (germline): KGHSH, LQKENI. The sequencing input was PBMCs or a T cell subset sorted from them (not recorded which). The rearrangement links TRBV18 to TRBJ2-5; 12 bases line up with TRBD2. This receptor was taken from an adult woman who had mild COVID-19 (a few samples of this study predate the infection). Cell type and time point are not known. Written as DNA, the CDR3 is TGTGCCAGCTCACCACGTGCTCTAGCGGGGGGGAAGACCCAGTACTTC. Encoded protein: CASSPRALAGGKTQYF. Full variable domain (remainder filled in from reference TRBV18 and TRBJ2-5): NAGVMQNPRHLVRRRGQEARLRCSPMKGHSHVYWYRQLPEEGLKFMVYLQKENIIDESGMPKERFSAEFPKEGPSILRIQQVVRGDSAAYFCASSPRALAGGKTQYFGPGTRLLVL.